Following are 25 T cell receptor beta chains from one sample sequenced in a study of early T cells in non-severe SARS-CoV-2 infection. TCRdb re-analysed the 5' RACE reads in MiXCR, keeping a single row per CDR3 protein. The table records tens of thousands of distinct CDR3 sequences, approximately 17% of them present only once. Sequences were derived from whole blood, sampled at baseline. The receptors originated from an adult who was a healthcare worker with PCR-confirmed SARS-CoV-2 infection or an uninfected control (not recorded which).

The table lists this clonotype with many counts. V gene TRBV6-5 combines with J gene TRBJ2-7; 9 bases map to TRBD1. V trimming: 10 bases; J trimming: 3 bases; junction bases outside the gene matches: 1. This CDR3 has 11 amino acids. Germline CDR1 MNHEY, CDR2 SVGAGI. The CDR3 protein is CATGQGYEQYF. The DNA of the CDR3 is TGTGCCACGGGACAGGGCTACGAGCAGTACTTC.

The chain uses TRBV5-6 and TRBJ2-7, with 7 bases identical to TRBD2. Germline CDR1 SGHDT, CDR2 YYEEEE. After removal of 0 bases from V and 4 bases from J, the junction contained 16 bases not matched to a gene. CDR3 length: 18 residues. The CDR3 sequence is CASSLVSRGIRGLYEQYF. CDR3 nucleotides: TGTGCCAGCAGCTTGGTATCGCGGGGGATCCGGGGTTTGTACGAGCAGTACTTC.

This clonotype was counted between two and nine times. The V and J genes are TRBV29-1 and TRBJ2-1; 12 nucleotides match TRBD2. The CDR3 totals 14 residues. CDR1 is SQVTM and CDR2 is ANQGSEA in the germline V gene. With 7 bases clipped from V and 7 bases from J, the junction kept 8 bases outside the gene matches. CDR3 in amino acids: CSALAGGILNEQFF. CDR3 nucleotide sequence: TGCAGCGCACTAGCGGGAGGTATCCTTAATGAGCAGTTCTTC.

This clonotype was recorded at least ten times. The chain couples TRBV28 to TRBJ1-2, with 7 bases aligning to TRBD1. CDR1 MDHEN and CDR2 SYDVKM come from the germline V gene. The V segment lost 2 bases and the J segment 4 bases; nucleotides outside the gene matches: 13. The CDR3 is 17 residues long. CDR3 in DNA: TGTGCCAGCAGTTTAAGGGCCACAGGGGCGGTCGGCTATGGCTACACCTTC. Amino acid sequence: CASSLRATGAVGYGYTF.

This chain joins TRBV29-1 and TRBJ2-3; TRBD2 agrees at 14 bases. This CDR3 has 16 amino acids. Trimming removed 7 bases from V and 8 bases from J; junction bases left unmatched: 14. Germline-derived CDR1 and CDR2 are SQVTM and ANQGSEA. The CDR3 DNA reads as TGCAGCGCCAAAGAAGGGACTAGCGGGAGTATAGGTACGCAGTATTTT. Encoded protein: CSAKEGTSGSIGTQYF.

This chain uses TRBV11-2 with TRBJ2-2; TRBD2 aligns across 10 bases. The V segment lost 5 bases and the J segment 7 bases; nucleotides outside the gene matches: 4. CDR1 and CDR2 (germline): SGHAT, FQNNGV. The CDR3 loop spans 14 amino acids. This CDR3 reads CASSPGTSVGELFF. In nucleotides, the CDR3 is TGTGCCAGCAGCCCTGGGACTAGCGTCGGGGAGCTGTTTTTT.

This clonotype was counted only a few times. The CDR3 reads CASSLGRIAGLTDTQYF. DNA for the CDR3: TGTGCCAGCAGCTTAGGAAGGATAGCGGGACTCACAGATACGCAGTATTTT. V is TRBV7-9 and J is TRBJ2-3, with 8 bases aligning to TRBD2. The V segment lost 1 base and the J segment 2 bases; nucleotides outside the gene matches: 8. There are 17 residues in the CDR3. Looked up from germline, CDR1 is SEHNR and CDR2 is FQNEAQ (reference sequence).

This clonotype was picked up a small number of times. V usage is TRBV12-3 or TRBV12-4 and J usage is TRBJ1-4; no clear D gene. The V end was cut by 6 bases, the J end by 7 bases, with 18 bases between. The CDR3 consists of 15 residues. CDR3 nucleotide sequence: TGTGCCAGCAGGTTGGTCCCGGGGAGTAGTGAAAAACTGTTTTTT. Protein product: CASRLVPGSSEKLFF.

V gene TRBV5-1 combines with J gene TRBJ2-2; 8 bases agree with TRBD2. The ends lost 1 base at V and 8 bases at J; junction bases unmatched: 7. CDR1 and CDR2 (germline): SGHRS, YFSETQ. CDR3 length: 15 residues. The CDR3 DNA sequence: TGCGCCAGCAGCTTGAACAGCGGGAGTGAAGGGGAGCTGTTTTTT. It is translated as CASSLNSGSEGELFF. The full variable domain, in which reference TRBV5-1 and TRBJ2-2 provide the parts outside the CDR3, is KAGVTQTPRYLIKTRGQQVTLSCSPISGHRSVSWYQQTPGQGLQFLFEYFSETQRNKGNFPGRFSGRQFSNSRSEMNVSTLELGDSALYLCASSLNSGSEGELFFGEGSRLTVL.

This clonotype occurred a few times. The gene calls are TRBV2 and TRBJ2-1; D not resolved. CDR3 length: 11 residues. Germline assignment: CDR1 SNHLY and CDR2 FYNNEI. V was trimmed by 6 bases and J by 10 bases, leaving 10 bases between them. CDR3 DNA sequence: TGTGCCAGCAGGCCGGTGGGAGAGCAGTTCTTC. Its translation is CASRPVGEQFF.

At least ten counts were recorded for this clonotype. The rearrangement joins TRBV28 to TRBJ1-2; D uncertain. Looked up from germline, CDR1 is MDHEN and CDR2 is SYDVKM. V was pared by 2 bases and J by 1 base, with 5 bases between. This CDR3 spans 13 amino acids. The CDR3 protein is CASSLRSNYGYTF. The CDR3 region has the DNA TGTGCCAGCAGTTTACGGAGTAACTATGGCTACACCTTC.

V is TRBV20-1 and J is TRBJ2-1; 9 positions match TRBD2. The germline V gene has CDR1 DFQATT and CDR2 SNEGSKA (reference sequence). After removal of 5 bases from V and 2 bases from J, the junction contained 13 bases not matched to a gene. CDR3 length: 17 residues. CDR3 amino acids: CSAQTSGTRGAYNEQFF. The CDR3 nucleotides read TGCAGTGCTCAGACTAGCGGAACCCGAGGAGCCTACAATGAGCAGTTCTTC.

This clonotype was observed a handful of times. V and J are TRBV5-1 and TRBJ1-1, with D possibly being TRBD1 (5 bases). This CDR3 contains 13 residues. V shed 4 bases and J shed 6 bases, with 13 bases lying between them. Germline CDR1 and CDR2: SGHRS and YFSETQ. The CDR3 DNA reads TGCGCCAGCAGCGTCGGGGACCAAGCTGAAGCTTTCTTT. This codes for CASSVGDQAEAFF.

The chain combines TRBV6-6 with TRBJ1-5; no firm D call. Germline CDR1 and CDR2: MNHNY and SVGAGI (reference sequence). This CDR3 region has 16 residues. The V end lost 4 bases, the J end lost 2 bases, and 15 bases lay between the germline ends. CDR3 in amino acids: CASSSLKAAGNQPQHF. DNA of the CDR3: TGTGCCAGCAGTTCCCTCAAAGCGGCCGGCAATCAGCCCCAGCATTTT.

The chain couples TRBV5-1 to TRBJ2-3; 7 bases map to TRBD2. Trimming took 9 bases from V and 6 from J; bases not matched to a gene: 13. CDR3 size: 14 residues. Per the germline V gene, CDR1 is SGHRS and CDR2 is YFSETQ. This chain's CDR3 is CATRRLADGDTQYF. CDR3 DNA: TGCGCCACCAGACGTCTAGCGGATGGGGATACGCAGTATTTT. The full variable domain, its missing parts supplied by reference TRBV5-1 and TRBJ2-3, is KAGVTQTPRYLIKTRGQQVTLSCSPISGHRSVSWYQQTPGQGLQFLFEYFSETQRNKGNFPGRFSGRQFSNSRSEMNVSTLELGDSALYLCATRRLADGDTQYFGPGTRLTVL.

The chain employs TRBV20-1 and TRBJ2-1; TRBD2 might be the D (6 bases). Trimming pared 3 bases from V and 5 bases from J, leaving 14 bases between. This CDR3 has 14 amino acids. CDR1 is DFQATT, CDR2 SNEGSKA, per germline (reference sequence). CDR3 loop: CSASRLATNNEQFF. CDR3 bases: TGCAGTGCTAGTCGGCTAGCGACCAACAATGAGCAGTTCTTC.

This clonotype was seen only a few times. The rearrangement links TRBV27 to TRBJ2-7; TRBD2 might be the D (6 bases). Germline V gives CDR1 MNHEY, CDR2 SMNVEV (reference sequence). Trimming removed 10 bases at V and 4 bases at J, with 32 bases between. There are 18 residues in the CDR3. In nucleotides, the CDR3 is TGTGCCACAGCGAGGAGAGTGAATAGCGGTACATTCTTTTACGAGCAGTACTTC. Its protein product is CATARRVNSGTFFYEQYF.

The sample holds a few counts of this clonotype. V usage is TRBV20-1 and J usage is TRBJ2-1, with 10 bases matching TRBD1. Looked up from germline, CDR1 is DFQATT and CDR2 is SNEGSKA (reference sequence). The CDR3 consists of 14 residues. Losses at the gene ends were 3 bases for V and 3 bases for J; bases not matched to a gene: 2. DNA for the CDR3: TGCAGTGCTAGGCGGGACAGGGGCTACAATGAGCAGTTCTTC. The encoded protein is CSARRDRGYNEQFF.

This clonotype came up many times. The V call is TRBV5-6, the J call TRBJ2-7, with D possibly being TRBD2 (6 bases). The V and J ends lost 4 bases and 1 base respectively, with 21 bases between them. The CDR3 extends over 17 amino acids. Germline V gives CDR1 SGHDT, CDR2 YYEEEE. CDR3 amino acids: CASSGGVGVPRSYEQYF. In nucleotides, the CDR3 is TGTGCCAGCAGCGGAGGGGTCGGGGTCCCCCGGTCCTACGAGCAGTACTTC.

J is TRBJ2-1 and V is TRBV20-1; a possible D gene is TRBD2 (5 bases). CDR3 length: 13 amino acids. Trimming cost V 2 bases and J 1 base, with 6 bases left between them. Germline V gene sequence: CDR1 DFQATT, CDR2 SNEGSKA (reference sequence). The CDR3 coding sequence is TGCAGTGCTAGATGGACTTCCTACAATGAGCAGTTCTTC. Amino acid sequence: CSARWTSYNEQFF.

This clonotype was detected a few times. V is TRBV25-1 and J is TRBJ1-2; D call uncertain. V was clipped by 3 bases and J by 2 bases, with 13 bases between them. Looked up from germline, CDR1 is MGHDK and CDR2 is SYGVNS. CDR3 size: 15 residues. The CDR3 DNA reads TGTGCCAGCAGTGATCCCGGCGACGGGAACTATGGCTACACCTTC. This gives the protein CASSDPGDGNYGYTF.

The J gene is TRBJ2-1, the V gene TRBV7-9; tentatively, D is TRBD2 (5 bases). The CDR3 is 12 residues long. Germline V CDR1 and CDR2: SEHNR, FQNEAQ (reference sequence). V lost 7 bases and J lost 9, with 13 bases in between. CDR3: CASNPLEAEQFF. CDR3 bases: TGTGCCAGCAACCCCTTGGAGGCTGAGCAGTTCTTC.

This clonotype was seen a handful of times. The chain combines TRBV5-1 with TRBJ2-5; 7 bases agree with TRBD1. The CDR3 is 14 residues long. The V gene's germline CDR1 is SGHRS and CDR2 YFSETQ. With V trimmed by 4 bases and J by 5 bases, 8 bases remained unmatched. CDR3 loop: CASSPSDRAETQYF. CDR3 DNA: TGCGCCAGCAGCCCGTCCGACAGGGCGGAGACCCAGTACTTC.

The table lists this clonotype with a few counts. The genes are TRBV4-1 and TRBJ2-7, with D possibly being TRBD2 (6 bases). CDR1 is MGHRA and CDR2 is YSYEKL in the germline V gene. The CDR3 extends over 14 amino acids. Trimming cost V 3 bases and J 0 bases, with 9 bases left between them. CDR3 coding DNA: TGCGCCAGCAGCCAGGGACTCTACTCCTACGAGCAGTACTTC. Translation gives CASSQGLYSYEQYF.

There are many counts of this clonotype. The chain links TRBV4-1 to TRBJ2-7; D is ambiguous. Germline V gene lookup returns CDR1 MGHRA and CDR2 YSYEKL. The CDR3 sequence is 13 residues long. V shed 0 bases and J shed 5 bases, with 8 bases lying between them. CDR3 DNA sequence: TGCGCCAGCAGCCAAGATCCGCCCGACGAGCAGTACTTC. This gives the protein CASSQDPPDEQYF.